A single TCR beta chain is shown here with its context. Authors' analysis steps: Amplifying reference gene primers gave estimates of nucleated cell counts. The table came from immunoSEQ multiplex PCR; TCRdb's copy has only in-frame clones and leaves some out. V and J calls and clone size are those listed in that table; D and trimming were worked out from the DNA. The repertoire holds roughly 200,000 clones, with around nine tenths as singletons. The source of the sample is a study of blood T cell repertoires in COVID-19. Whole-study context: Collection of acute and convalescent COVID-19 samples took place in the United States, Italy and Spain.

The germline V gene encodes CDR1 SGHAT and CDR2 FQDESV (reference sequence). This CDR3 region has 12 residues. Trimming removed 4 bases at V and 7 bases at J, with 11 bases between. Sequenced material: peripheral blood. The J gene is TRBJ2-7, the V gene TRBV11-1; TRBD1 is a possible D gene (6 bases). The source of this sequence is a woman aged 18-35 years who had recovered from COVID-19. CDR3 protein: CASSSQGWEQYF. CDR3 sequence (DNA): TGTGCCAGCAGCTCCCAGGGGTGGGAGCAGTACTTC. Full variable domain (remainder filled in from reference TRBV11-1 and TRBJ2-7): EAEVAQSPRYKITEKSQAVAFWCDPISGHATLYWYRQILGQGPELLVQFQDESVVDDSQLPKDRFSAERLKGVDSTLKIQPAELGDSAMYLCASSSQGWEQYFGPGTRLTVT.